Below, 21 T cell receptor beta chains from the same sample are listed, as sequenced in a study of CD8+ T cells in alopecia areata. TCR sequencing used cDNA made by reverse transcription of extracted RNA. Generated by immunoSEQ multiplex PCR, the TCRdb table keeps only in-frame clones and is missing some. The data show under 70,000 clones, around 96% seen once. Sample: CD8+ T cells sorted from blood, taken at week 0. These receptors all come from a human donor with alopecia areata.

This chain uses TRBV4-1 with TRBJ2-7; TRBD1 aligns across 10 bases. Per the germline V gene, CDR1 is MGHRA and CDR2 is YSYEKL. The V segment lost 5 bases and the J segment 3 bases; nucleotides outside the gene matches: 4. The CDR3 extends over 14 amino acids. The CDR3 nucleotides read TGCGCCAGCAGCAGGGGGACAGGGGACTACGAGCAGTACTTC. Amino acids: CASSRGTGDYEQYF.

The chain carries TRBV10-3 and TRBJ2-1, with TRBD1 identical over 10 bases. Germline V lookup: CDR1 ENHRY, CDR2 SYGVKD. Unmatched junction bases numbered 9, after V lost 3 bases and J lost 7 bases. The length of the CDR3 is 16 residues. The CDR3 sequence is CAISEGQGEWINEQFF. The CDR3 coding sequence is TGTGCCATCAGTGAAGGACAGGGGGAATGGATTAATGAGCAGTTCTTC.

The genes are TRBV6-5 and TRBJ2-7; no clear D gene. Germline V CDR1 and CDR2: MNHEY, SVGAGI. There are 14 residues in the CDR3. The germline V and J ends were trimmed by 3 bases and 6 bases, with 15 bases remaining between them. In nucleotides, the CDR3 is TGTGCCAGCAGTTATAATCTCGGCACGGGCGAGCAGTACTTC. It is translated as CASSYNLGTGEQYF.

V is TRBV4-3 and J is TRBJ2-1; possibly TRBD1 or TRBD2 for D (5 bases each). Germline assignment: CDR1 LGHNA and CDR2 YSLEER. CDR3 length equals 15 residues. Trimming pared 0 bases from V and 7 bases from J, leaving 13 bases between. The CDR3 nucleotides read TGCGCCAGCAGCCAAGATCGAAGGGGAGTGAATGAGCAGTTCTTC. Residues: CASSQDRRGVNEQFF.

This clone was detected once. The V and J genes are TRBV7-9 and TRBJ2-5; 7 bases fit TRBD2. Germline V gives CDR1 SEHNR, CDR2 FQNEAQ (reference sequence). The CDR3 is made up of 14 amino acids. The V segment lost 3 bases and the J segment 2 bases; nucleotides outside the gene matches: 3. The CDR3 reads CASSFSSGQETQYF. The CDR3 region has the DNA TGTGCCAGCAGCTTTTCTAGCGGACAAGAGACCCAGTACTTC.

The V and J genes are TRBV7-9 and TRBJ2-3, with D uncertain. Per the germline V gene, CDR1 is SEHNR and CDR2 is FQNEAQ (reference sequence). The CDR3 has 10 residues. V lost 3 bases and J lost 7, with 2 bases in between. CDR3 sequence (DNA): TGTGCCAGCAGCTTGAATACGCAGTATTTT. Translating it yields CASSLNTQYF.

The chain has TRBV4-1 and TRBJ2-1, with D perhaps matching TRBD1 or TRBD2 (6 bases each). Per the germline V gene, CDR1 is MGHRA and CDR2 is YSYEKL. The CDR3 covers 14 residues. V shed 8 bases and J shed 0 bases, with 11 bases lying between them. The CDR3 sequence: CASRKGGSYNEQFF. CDR3 bases: TGCGCCAGCCGGAAGGGGGGCTCCTACAATGAGCAGTTCTTC.

The chain uses TRBV10-3 and TRBJ2-1, with 7 bases identical to TRBD2. The CDR3 runs to 15 residues. Germline CDR1 ENHRY, CDR2 SYGVKD. Trimming took 8 bases from V and 0 from J; bases not matched to a gene: 7. The CDR3 nucleotides read TGTGCCATCTCTGGTCTAGCGGACTCCTACAATGAGCAGTTCTTC. This encodes CAISGLADSYNEQFF.

As concerns this clone: Other DNA sequences in the same sample also yield this CDR3. The gene calls are TRBV5-1 and TRBJ2-7; 7 bases are shared with TRBD1. The CDR3 spans 14 residues. With V trimmed by 0 bases and J by 2 bases, 2 bases remained unmatched. The germline gives CDR1 SGHRS, CDR2 YFSETQ. The CDR3 spells CASSLGQGAYEQYF. CDR3 bases: TGCGCCAGCAGCTTGGGCCAGGGGGCCTACGAGCAGTACTTC.

The rearrangement joins TRBV13 to TRBJ2-7; 14 nucleotides line up with TRBD2. The CDR3 extends over 17 amino acids. V lost 5 bases to trimming and J lost 0 bases; unmatched junction nucleotides: 6. The germline V gene has CDR1 PRHDT and CDR2 FYEKMQ (reference sequence). The CDR3 is CASSHGLAGGSSYEQYF. The CDR3 nucleotides are TGTGCCAGCAGCCACGGACTAGCGGGGGGAAGCTCCTACGAGCAGTACTTC. The entire variable domain, with the rest obtained from reference TRBV13 and TRBJ2-7, is as follows: AAGVIQSPRHLIKEKRETATLKCYPIPRHDTVYWYQQGPGQDPQFLISFYEKMQSDKGSIPDRFSAQQFSDYHSELNMSSLELGDSALYFCASSHGLAGGSSYEQYFGPGTRLTVT.

V and J are TRBV9 and TRBJ2-5; perhaps TRBD2 as D (5 bases). In germline, CDR1 is SGDLS, CDR2 YYNGEE. The ends were cut back, 1 base at V and 5 bases at J, with 9 bases in the middle. The CDR3 is 13 amino acids. The CDR3 region is CASSVTGSETQYF. CDR3 DNA sequence: TGTGCCAGCAGCGTAACGGGATCGGAGACCCAGTACTTC.

This chain joins TRBV23-1 and TRBJ2-4; D unresolved. TRBV23-1 is classed as an ORF, of uncertain function. The CDR3 sequence is 15 residues long. V was trimmed by 3 bases and J by 12 bases, leaving 21 bases between them. CDR3 amino acids: CASSQSRIVGPPQYF. The CDR3 bases are TGCGCCAGCAGTCAGTCCCGTATCGTGGGCCCTCCTCAGTACTTC.

The J gene is TRBJ1-1, the V gene TRBV4-1; D is undetermined. The CDR3 has 13 residues. V gave up 0 bases and J gave up 4 bases, with 6 bases separating them. The germline V gene has CDR1 MGHRA and CDR2 YSYEKL. The CDR3 protein is CASSQDWGTEAFF. CDR3 DNA: TGCGCCAGCAGCCAAGATTGGGGCACTGAAGCTTTCTTT.

The chain couples TRBV29-1 to TRBJ2-7; a weak D match, TRBD2 (5 bases). CDR3 length equals 14 residues. Germline V CDR1 and CDR2: SQVTM, ANQGSEA. V lost 0 bases to trimming and J lost 4 bases, with 13 bases between them. The CDR3 DNA sequence: TGCAGCGTTGAAGAGATCGAGGGCGGGTACGAGCAGTACTTC. Translated, it gives CSVEEIEGGYEQYF.

This chain joins TRBV11-2 and TRBJ2-7; 8 bases agree with TRBD1. CDR3 length equals 13 residues. V lost 5 bases to trimming and J lost 4 bases; unmatched junction nucleotides: 4. In germline, CDR1 is SGHAT, CDR2 FQNNGV. The CDR3 bases are TGTGCCAGCAGCGTGGACAGGGAGTACGAGCAGTACTTC. This sequence encodes CASSVDREYEQYF.

This chain uses TRBV6-1 with TRBJ2-7; D remains ambiguous. The CDR3 extends over 13 amino acids. Germline assignment: CDR1 MNHNS and CDR2 SASEGT. Trimming pared 3 bases from V and 0 bases from J, leaving 6 bases between. The CDR3 loop reads CASSEEDSYEQYF. CDR3 DNA: TGTGCCAGCAGTGAGGAAGACTCCTACGAGCAGTACTTC.

The V gene is TRBV19, the J gene TRBJ2-7; TRBD1 agrees at 11 bases. The trim removed 9 bases at V and 3 bases at J, leaving 7 bases unmatched. The CDR3 sequence is 14 residues long. Germline assignment: CDR1 LNHDA and CDR2 SQIVND (reference sequence). The CDR3 nucleotides are TGTGCCAGCAGGCCCGGGACAGGGGGCTACGAGCAGTACTTC. Translated: CASRPGTGGYEQYF.

The V gene is TRBV4-1, the J gene TRBJ2-7, with TRBD1 matching over 7 bases. V lost 4 bases to trimming and J lost 3 bases; unmatched junction nucleotides: 9. The CDR3 loop spans 15 amino acids. Germline CDR1 and CDR2: MGHRA and YSYEKL. The CDR3 nucleotides read TGCGCCAGCAGCCGTTCAGGGGGTATGGGCTACGAGCAGTACTTC. Its translation: CASSRSGGMGYEQYF.

The chain links TRBV4-2 to TRBJ1-4, with D unclear. Trimming removed 1 base at V and 3 bases at J, with 12 bases between. CDR1 is LGHNA, CDR2 YNFKEQ, per germline. This CDR3 region has 16 residues. The CDR3 here is CASSQGFREANEKLFF. The DNA for the CDR3 is TGTGCCAGCAGCCAAGGTTTTAGGGAGGCTAATGAAAAACTGTTTTTT.

The chain is built from TRBV10-3 and TRBJ1-1; D gene unclear. The germline V gene encodes CDR1 ENHRY and CDR2 SYGVKD. The CDR3 has 16 amino acids. Trimming stripped 2 bases from V and 1 base from J, with 14 bases between. CDR3: CAISETPGERNTEAFF. CDR3 nucleotides: TGTGCCATCAGTGAGACTCCCGGGGAGAGGAACACTGAAGCTTTCTTT.

The rearrangement uses TRBV5-4 and TRBJ2-1; 9 positions match TRBD2. Per the germline V gene, CDR1 is SGHNT and CDR2 is YYREEE (reference sequence). Trimming at V came to 0 bases and at J to 5 bases, leaving 3 bases not matched to a gene. The CDR3 covers 15 residues. This CDR3 reads CASSLVAGDHNEQFF. CDR3 nucleotides: TGTGCCAGCAGCTTGGTAGCGGGGGACCACAATGAGCAGTTCTTC.